The 16 T cell receptor beta chains given below trace back to one sample, sequenced in a study of T cell repertoires in cytomegalovirus infection. Their recognized antigens are unknown. TCRdb ran MiXCR on the reads and lists one entry per CDR3 protein. Of about 830,000 distinct CDR3 sequences in the sample, less than 35% were seen once. The sequencing here drew on cultured CD8+ T cells from PBMCs, taken from culture after CMV antigen stimulation. The receptor source for this set is a human donor in good health (CMV status not recorded). Some clones in this sample may be carry-over from other donors' samples.

This chain links TRBV19 with TRBJ1-2; possible D gene TRBD1, 6 bases. CDR3 length: 15 amino acids. V gave up 3 bases and J gave up 1 base, with 12 bases separating them. CDR1 and CDR2 from the germline V gene are LNHDA and SQIVND (reference sequence). The CDR3 reads CASSIPGAVNYGYTF. Written as DNA, the CDR3 is TGTGCCAGTAGTATCCCAGGGGCCGTTAACTATGGCTACACCTTC.

The chain combines TRBV25-1 with TRBJ2-7, with D perhaps matching TRBD1 or TRBD2 (5 bases each). This CDR3 is 16 amino acids long. Trimming removed 2 bases from V and 0 bases from J, with 14 bases in between. Germline CDR1 MGHDK, CDR2 SYGVNS. CDR3 region: CASSEPNRTSSYEQYV. CDR3 coding DNA: TGTGCCAGCAGTGAACCAAACAGGACTTCCTCCTACGAGCAGTACGTC.

This clonotype came up a few times. V is TRBV7-9 and J is TRBJ2-1; 9 bases align to TRBD1. V lost 2 bases and J lost 3; bases outside the gene matches: 5. This CDR3 spans 16 amino acids. The germline V gene has CDR1 SEHNR and CDR2 FQNEAQ (reference sequence). CDR3 region: CASSLPDRGVYNEQFF. The CDR3 nucleotides read TGTGCCAGCAGCTTACCCGACAGGGGGGTCTACAATGAGCAGTTCTTC.

V gene TRBV9 combines with J gene TRBJ2-5; 12 bases agree with TRBD2. The germline CDR1 and CDR2 sequences are SGDLS and YYNGEE. V shed 3 bases and J 2 bases; nucleotides not matched to a gene: 8. This CDR3 has 17 amino acids. The DNA of the CDR3 is TGTGCCAGCAGCGGAAGGAGACTAGCGGGGGCTCAAGAGACCCAGTACTTC. This translates into CASSGRRLAGAQETQYF. The complete variable domain, with remaining parts taken from reference TRBV9 and TRBJ2-5, reads DSGVTQTPKHLITATGQRVTLRCSPRSGDLSVYWYQQSLDQGLQFLIQYYNGEERAKGNILERFSAQQFPDLHSELNLSSLELGDSALYFCASSGRRLAGAQETQYFGPGTRLLVL.

This clonotype showed up many times. V usage is TRBV12-3 or TRBV12-4 and J usage is TRBJ2-1, with D hard to call. Trimming shortened V by 2 bases and J by 6 bases, and 14 bases separated the two germline ends. CDR3 length: 15 residues. The CDR3 nucleotides are TGTGCCAGCAGTTTAACCGCCCAACCGGGCAATGAGCAGTTCTTC. Protein product: CASSLTAQPGNEQFF.

V usage is TRBV19 and J usage is TRBJ1-5; D uncertain. Trimming stripped 8 bases from V and 0 bases from J, with 8 bases between. CDR3 length: 13 residues. The V gene's germline CDR1 is LNHDA and CDR2 SQIVND (reference sequence). DNA for the CDR3: TGTGCCAGTGTTGTCGGTAGCAATCAGCCCCAGCATTTT. It encodes CASVVGSNQPQHF.

This clonotype was detected a few times. V gene TRBV6-5 combines with J gene TRBJ1-5; 8 bases line up with TRBD1. In germline, CDR1 is MNHEY, CDR2 SVGAGI. The CDR3 loop spans 18 amino acids. The V segment lost 0 bases and the J segment 7 bases; nucleotides outside the gene matches: 14. CDR3 DNA: TGTGCCAGCAGTTACTCCGCCCTGGGGCAGGGGGCCCAGCAGCCCCAGCATTTT. This sequence encodes CASSYSALGQGAQQPQHF.

The sample holds a few counts of this clonotype. V and J are TRBV20-1 and TRBJ2-5; D is uncertain. The CDR3 sequence is 13 residues long. Trimming pared 4 bases from V and 7 bases from J, leaving 16 bases between. Per the germline V gene, CDR1 is DFQATT and CDR2 is SNEGSKA (reference sequence). This CDR3 reads CSAKFAMEWTQYF. In DNA, the CDR3 is TGCAGTGCTAAGTTCGCTATGGAATGGACCCAGTACTTC.

J is TRBJ2-5 and V is TRBV6-2 or TRBV6-3; D may be TRBD2 (5 bases). The V and J ends lost 6 bases and 5 bases respectively, with 13 bases between them. This CDR3 has 13 residues. CDR1 is MNHEY and CDR2 is SVGEGT in the germline V gene. CDR3 in DNA: TGTGCCAGCAGGGTCGGCAGGAGGGAGACCCAGTACTTC. Translated: CASRVGRRETQYF.

The chain carries TRBV7-4 and TRBJ1-1; TRBD1 might be the D (5 bases). The V and J ends lost 5 bases and 8 bases respectively, with 18 bases between them. The CDR3 runs 14 residues. Germline V gene sequence: CDR1 SGHVT, CDR2 SQSDAQ. The DNA for the CDR3 is TGTGCCAGCAGCGAGATCCGTTCGGGGACCGAAGCTTTCTTT. This sequence encodes CASSEIRSGTEAFF.

The chain combines TRBV7-9 with TRBJ1-5; tentative D call: TRBD1 (6 bases). The CDR3 is made up of 14 amino acids. Looked up from germline, CDR1 is SEHNR and CDR2 is FQNEAQ (reference sequence). The V end lost 5 bases, the J end lost 5 bases, and 13 bases lay between the germline ends. CDR3 bases: TGTGCCAGCAGCGCCGGGGGGGGCGATCAGCCCCAGCATTTT. Translation: CASSAGGGDQPQHF.

The chain joins TRBV4-3 to TRBJ1-5; no reliable D call. The CDR3 loop spans 13 amino acids. Trimming stripped 6 bases from V and 3 bases from J, with 9 bases between. Germline V gene data show CDR1 as LGHNA and CDR2 as YSLEER. CDR3 loop: CASSRVLNQPQHF. In nucleotides, the CDR3 is TGCGCCAGCAGTCGGGTCCTCAATCAGCCCCAGCATTTT.

This clonotype was picked up one time. The chain recombines TRBV9 with TRBJ2-2; D possibly uses TRBD1 or TRBD2 (7 bases each). The CDR3 sequence is 17 residues long. Trimming shortened V by 4 bases and J by 1 base, and 17 bases separated the two germline ends. Germline-derived CDR1 and CDR2 are SGDLS and YYNGEE. This CDR3 reads CASSIPRGEGNTGELFF. The CDR3 nucleotides read TGTGCCAGCAGCATCCCCAGGGGGGAGGGGAACACCGGGGAGCTGTTTTTT. Supplemented by reference TRBV9 and TRBJ2-2, the full variable domain reads DSGVTQTPKHLITATGQRVTLRCSPRSGDLSVYWYQQSLDQGLQFLIQYYNGEERAKGNILERFSAQQFPDLHSELNLSSLELGDSALYFCASSIPRGEGNTGELFFGEGSRLTVL.

This chain uses TRBV4-2 with TRBJ2-1, with 10 bases matching TRBD1. V was clipped by 5 bases and J by 5 bases; unmatched bases: 9. The germline CDR1 and CDR2 sequences are LGHNA and YNFKEQ. CDR3 length equals 16 residues. CDR3 protein: CASSIWGTGVDNEQFF. CDR3 nucleotides: TGTGCCAGCAGCATTTGGGGGACAGGGGTCGACAATGAGCAGTTCTTC.

This clonotype has a handful of counts. The chain uses TRBV11-2 and TRBJ2-7; D ambiguous. CDR1 SGHAT and CDR2 FQNNGV come from the germline V gene. Trimming left V 1 base short and J 0 bases short, with 10 bases between. This CDR3 has 15 residues. In DNA form, the CDR3 reads TGTGCCAGCAGCTTAGGCCAGCGACGCTCCTACGAGCAGTACTTC. Its translation: CASSLGQRRSYEQYF.

The rearrangement uses TRBV7-9 and TRBJ1-6; D remains ambiguous. Trimming removed 8 bases from V and 0 bases from J, with 17 bases in between. Germline V lookup: CDR1 SEHNR, CDR2 FQNEAQ (reference sequence). This CDR3 comprises 17 residues. DNA for the CDR3: TGTGCCAGCGGCCCGAGGGATACGAGCTCCTATAATTCACCCCTCCACTTT. Amino acid sequence: CASGPRDTSSYNSPLHF. The variable domain in full, completed from reference TRBV7-9 and TRBJ1-6, reads DTGVSQNPRHKITKRGQNVTFRCDPISEHNRLYWYRQTLGQGPEFLTYFQNEAQLEKSRLLSDRFSAERPKGSFSTLEIQRTEQGDSAMYLCASGPRDTSSYNSPLHFGNGTRLTVT.